Sequencing of this T cell receptor beta chain was carried out in a study of shared clonotypes between healthy human individuals. Study-level information: Donor composition was two women and three men, aged 18 to 49. Each donor contributed plates that comprised three CD4 naive, three CD4 memory, two CD8 naive and one CD8 memory.

A word on this clone: The antigen is undetermined.

Overall study results and limits: Sorted-subset sequencing was shown by rarefaction to be incomplete despite large depth.

Here immunoSEQ multiplex PCR was the method, and the copy in TCRdb shows in-frame clones only, minus some. This sample yields 550,000 to 650,000 clones, of which around 96% are seen a single time; around 0.1% belongs to the top ten. Naivety among CD8 cells was defined by CD45RO negativity and positive CCR7 selection, thereby excluding terminally differentiated effector memory CD45RA+ cells. V lost 5 bases and J 6 bases, leaving 16 bases between the germline ends. CDR1 is SEHNR, CDR2 FQNEAQ, per germline (reference sequence). The CDR3 has 15 residues. The sample comprised naive CD8+ T cells sorted from blood. This chain joins TRBV7-9 and TRBJ1-4; D perhaps matches TRBD1 (5 bases). The clonotype was recovered from a woman in her thirties in good health. CDR3 loop: CASSPLDRLDEKLFF. CDR3 bases: TGTGCCAGCAGCCCCCTCGACAGATTGGATGAAAAACTGTTTTTT.